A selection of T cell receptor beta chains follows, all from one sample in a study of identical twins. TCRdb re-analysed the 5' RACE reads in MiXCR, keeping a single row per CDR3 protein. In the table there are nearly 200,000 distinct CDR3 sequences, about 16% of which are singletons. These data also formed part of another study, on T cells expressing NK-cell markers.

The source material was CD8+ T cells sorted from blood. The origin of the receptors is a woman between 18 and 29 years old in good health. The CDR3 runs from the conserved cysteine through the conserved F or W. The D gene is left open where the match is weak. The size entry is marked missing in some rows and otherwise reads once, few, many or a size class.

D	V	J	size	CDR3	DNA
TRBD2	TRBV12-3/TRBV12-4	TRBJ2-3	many	CASSLGGRGRPRDTQYF	TGTGCCAGCAGTTTGGGCGGGAGGGGACGTCCGCGAGATACGCAGTATTTT
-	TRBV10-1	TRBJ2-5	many	CASSVDFQETQYF	TGCGCCAGCAGTGTGGATTTCCAAGAGACCCAGTACTTC
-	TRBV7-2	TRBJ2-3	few	CASSPRARRGGDTQYF	TGTGCCAGCAGCCCCAGAGCTCGCAGGGGGGGAGATACGCAGTATTTT
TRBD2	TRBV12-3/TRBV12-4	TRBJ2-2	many	CASSALRGDRTSGGSGELFF	TGTGCCAGCAGCGCATTACGCGGGGACCGGACTAGCGGGGGGTCCGGGGAGCTGTTTTTT
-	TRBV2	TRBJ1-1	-	CASSEGPGGDGNTEAFF	TGTGCCAGCAGTGAGGGCCCGGGGGGGGATGGGAACACTGAAGCTTTCTTT
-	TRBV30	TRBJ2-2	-	CAWSLPLNSGELFF	TGTGCCTGGAGTCTCCCCCTAAATTCGGGGGAGCTGTTTTTT
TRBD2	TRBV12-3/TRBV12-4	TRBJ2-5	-	CASSREGKETQYF	TGTGCCAGCAGCCGGGAGGGGAAAGAGACCCAGTACTTC
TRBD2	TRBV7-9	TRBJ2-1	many	CASSSRAGYNEQFF	TGTGCCAGCAGCTCGAGAGCGGGGTACAATGAGCAGTTCTTC
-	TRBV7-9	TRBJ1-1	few	CASSLPGDRIGFF	TGTGCCAGCAGCTTACCTGGGGATCGCATAGGATTCTTT
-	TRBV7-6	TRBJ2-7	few	CASSLASGVGGEQYF	TGTGCCAGCAGCTTAGCGTCAGGGGTTGGTGGCGAGCAGTACTTC
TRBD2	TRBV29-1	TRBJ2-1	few	CSVEEDTYSSGPVDEQFF	TGCAGCGTTGAGGAAGATACTTACTCTAGCGGACCAGTGGATGAGCAGTTCTTC
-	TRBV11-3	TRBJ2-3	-	CASSPKQDTQYF	TGTGCCAGCAGCCCCAAACAAGATACGCAGTATTTT
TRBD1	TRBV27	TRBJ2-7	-	CASSFRTGHEQYF	TGTGCCAGCAGTTTCCGGACAGGACACGAGCAGTACTTC
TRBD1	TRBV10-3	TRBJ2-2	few	CASTGAGELFF	TGTGCCTCGACAGGGGCCGGGGAGCTGTTTTTT
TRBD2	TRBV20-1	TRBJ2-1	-	CSANSAGGSYNEQFF	TGCAGTGCTAACTCGGCGGGAGGCTCCTACAATGAGCAGTTCTTC
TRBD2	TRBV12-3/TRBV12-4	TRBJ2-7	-	CASSSPSGSVDEQYF	TGTGCCAGCAGTTCCCCTAGCGGGAGCGTCGACGAGCAGTACTTC
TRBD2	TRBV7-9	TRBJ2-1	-	CASSYLTSARDEQFF	TGTGCCAGCAGCTACCTTACTAGCGCGAGGGACGAGCAGTTCTTC